These 30 T cell receptor beta chains were sequenced from one sample in a study of molecular identifiers for immune sequencing clone quantification. TCRdb called the PCR reads again in MiXCR, with one record for every CDR3 protein. This table holds approximately 500,000 distinct CDR3 sequences, over 20% found once. Material for sequencing was naive CD8+ T cells from blood, with Jurkat cell RNA spiked in. As for subset: FACS-sorted CD8+CD4-CCR7+CD45RA+ naive T cells. These receptors were taken from a human donor in good health. Some libraries in this study had Jurkat cell RNA spiked in.

In its sample, this clonotype was seen many times. V and J are TRBV29-1 and TRBJ2-5; the match to TRBD2 covers 13 bases. The germline V gene encodes CDR1 SQVTM and CDR2 ANQGSEA. Unmatched junction bases numbered 6, after V lost 0 bases and J lost 5 bases. The CDR3 consists of 16 residues. CDR3 sequence: CSVEDLGLAGVETQYF. The CDR3 DNA sequence: TGCAGCGTTGAAGATCTTGGACTAGCGGGAGTTGAGACCCAGTACTTC.

About this clonotype itself: Compared with germline, one end of the junction differs, possibly owing to a read error. The DNA of the CDR3 is TGCAGCGAACGGACGGGGCGCGGTGAGCAGTCCTTC. Protein: CSERTGRGEQSF. This chain connects TRBV29-1 to TRBJ2-1, with D perhaps given as TRBD1 or TRBD2 (5 bases each). Per the germline V gene, CDR1 is SQVTM and CDR2 is ANQGSEA. The CDR3 contains 12 residues.

This clonotype was counted a few times. The chain is built from TRBV27 and TRBJ1-5; 11 bases align to TRBD1. Germline V gene data show CDR1 as MNHEY and CDR2 as SMNVEV (reference sequence). This CDR3 has 15 residues. V was clipped by 4 bases and J by 4 bases; unmatched bases: 3. CDR3 DNA sequence: TGTGCCAGCAGTTCCGGACAGGGGGCGAATCAGCCCCAGCATTTT. Translated, it gives CASSSGQGANQPQHF.

Worth noting for this clonotype: The junction shows a germline mismatch at one end, possibly a read error. The chain uses TRBV28 and TRBJ2-5; 7 bases fit TRBD1. The CDR3 spans 14 residues. Germline V CDR1 and CDR2: MDHEN, SYDVKM. CDR3 nucleotide sequence: TGTGTCAGCAGCCCACACGGGACAGAAGAGACCCAGTACTTC. Translating gives CVSSPHGTEETQYF.

This clonotype was picked up a small number of times. The gene calls are TRBV4-2 and TRBJ2-1, with TRBD2 identical over 8 bases. The CDR3 is 17 residues long. J gave up 2 bases and V 0 bases, and 6 bases lay outside the gene matches. From germline, CDR1 is LGHNA and CDR2 YNFKEQ. CDR3 bases: TGTGCCAGCAGCCAAGAGGAGGCGGGAGGAACCTACAATGAGCAGTTCTTC. Protein: CASSQEEAGGTYNEQFF.

This clonotype has a count of ten or more. J is TRBJ2-1 and V is TRBV20-1; 9 bases match TRBD2. V was pared by 0 bases and J by 7 bases, with 7 bases of the junction left unmatched. The CDR3 runs 15 residues. From germline, CDR1 is DFQATT and CDR2 SNEGSKA (reference sequence). The CDR3 here is CSARDPPSGDNEQFF. CDR3 in DNA: TGCAGTGCTAGAGATCCTCCTAGCGGGGATAATGAGCAGTTCTTC.

This clonotype appeared a single time. The chain links TRBV27 to TRBJ2-7; D may be TRBD1 or TRBD2 (6 bases each). The CDR3 sequence is 15 residues long. The V gene lost 4 bases and the J gene lost 3 bases, with 16 bases spanning the gap. Germline V gene lookup returns CDR1 MNHEY and CDR2 SMNVEV (reference sequence). In DNA form, the CDR3 reads TGTGCCAGCAGTTCTCGCCTCGGGGGCAACTACGAGCAGTACTTC. Encoded protein: CASSSRLGGNYEQYF.

This clonotype came up a few times. The chain employs TRBV9 and TRBJ2-3; TRBD1 or TRBD2 may be the D gene (5 bases each). The CDR3 has 15 amino acids. Germline V gene sequence: CDR1 SGDLS, CDR2 YYNGEE. The ends were cut back, 4 bases at V and 3 bases at J, with 15 bases in the middle. CDR3 coding DNA: TGTGCCAGCAGCTTCGAGGGACGGCATACAGATACGCAGTATTTT. The encoded protein is CASSFEGRHTDTQYF.

This clonotype occurred a few times. The genes are TRBV24-1 and TRBJ2-1; 7 bases align to TRBD1. Germline lookup yields CDR1 KGHDR and CDR2 SFDVKD. The length of the CDR3 is 16 residues. J was trimmed by 9 bases and V by 1 base; bases with no gene match: 11. CDR3 nucleotide sequence: TGTGCCACCAGTGATTTACGACAGGGCAAGGTCAGTGAGCAGTTCTTC. Its protein product is CATSDLRQGKVSEQFF.

This clonotype was found a few times. The chain carries TRBV20-1 and TRBJ2-2, with D possibly being TRBD2 (5 bases). Trimming removed 3 bases at V and 8 bases at J, with 10 bases between. Germline V gives CDR1 DFQATT, CDR2 SNEGSKA (reference sequence). The CDR3 runs 12 residues. The CDR3 region has the DNA TGCAGTGCTAGTCCGGAGGTTGGGGAGCTGTTTTTT. Amino acid sequence: CSASPEVGELFF.

At least ten counts were recorded for this clonotype. This chain connects TRBV14 to TRBJ2-7; possible D gene TRBD2, 5 bases. Germline V CDR1 and CDR2: SGHDN, FVKESK. The length of the CDR3 is 13 residues. Trimming left V 4 bases short and J 3 bases short, with 10 bases between. The CDR3 sequence is CASSRTSYYEQYF. CDR3 sequence (DNA): TGTGCCAGCAGCCGCACTAGTTACTACGAGCAGTACTTC.

This clonotype was observed many times. The chain is built from TRBV29-1 and TRBJ2-7; the match to TRBD2 covers 13 bases. Trimming cost V 0 bases and J 7 bases; bases outside gene matches: 12. Per the germline V gene, CDR1 is SQVTM and CDR2 is ANQGSEA. The CDR3 has 17 residues. The CDR3 region has the DNA TGCAGCGTTGAAGATTGGACTAGCGGGGGATCTGGAGGGGAGCAGTACTTC. It specifies CSVEDWTSGGSGGEQYF.

At least ten counts were recorded for this clonotype. The J gene is TRBJ1-1, the V gene TRBV28; no firm D call. The CDR3 totals 14 residues. The V gene lost 6 bases and the J gene lost 5 bases, with 16 bases spanning the gap. Looked up from germline, CDR1 is MDHEN and CDR2 is SYDVKM. CDR3 sequence: CASRWRGLRTEAFF. CDR3 sequence (DNA): TGTGCCAGCAGATGGCGGGGTCTGAGGACTGAAGCTTTCTTT. Variable domain in full (rest from reference TRBV28 and TRBJ1-1): DVKVTQSSRYLVKRTGEKVFLECVQDMDHENMFWYRQDPGLGLRLIYFSYDVKMKEKGDIPEGYSVSREKKERFSLILESASTNQTSMYLCASRWRGLRTEAFFGQGTRLTVV.

A remark on this clonotype: This could be a read error, since a much larger clone is one nucleotide away. This rearrangement joins TRBV12-3 or TRBV12-4 to TRBJ1-2; possibly TRBD1 for D (5 bases). This CDR3 has 14 amino acids. The CDR3: CASSLRTRNYGCTF. CDR3 DNA: TGTGCCAGCAGTCTACGGACACGGAACTATGGCTGCACCTTC.

The chain has TRBV27 and TRBJ2-7; D may be TRBD2 (6 bases). V was pared by 2 bases and J by 1 base, with 12 bases between. Germline V gene lookup returns CDR1 MNHEY and CDR2 SMNVEV (reference sequence). CDR3 length: 15 amino acids. The CDR3 region has the DNA TGTGCCAGCAGTTTAACGGCCGGGAGATCCTACGAGCAGTACTTC. Its protein is CASSLTAGRSYEQYF.

This CDR3 is CASSLEAVIAGEGGENKQYF. CDR3 nucleotide sequence: TGCGCCAGCAGCTTGGAGGCTGTAATAGCGGGAGAGGGCGGAGAGAACAAGCAGTACTTC. The chain employs TRBV5-1 and TRBJ2-7, with 9 positions matching TRBD2. V shed 0 bases and J 8 bases; nucleotides not matched to a gene: 24. This CDR3 region has 20 residues. Germline V gene lookup returns CDR1 SGHRS and CDR2 YFSETQ.

A note on this clonotype: A read error may explain this, as a much larger clone is one base away. The chain carries TRBV9 and TRBJ2-4; tentative D call: TRBD1 (5 bases). Germline V gene sequence: CDR1 SGDLS, CDR2 YYNGEE. The CDR3 has 17 amino acids. Trimming pared 3 bases from V and 3 bases from J, leaving 19 bases between. In DNA, the CDR3 is TGTGCCAGCAGCGCAGGAAACAGGCGTTTGGGCAAAAACATTCAGTACTTC. Translated, it gives CASSAGNRRLGKNIQYF.

This clonotype showed up many times. V gene TRBV9 combines with J gene TRBJ2-3; weak D call: TRBD2 (5 bases). Germline V gene sequence: CDR1 SGDLS, CDR2 YYNGEE. Trimming left V 4 bases short and J 4 bases short, with 10 bases between. The CDR3 spans 13 residues. This CDR3 is CASSLGSADTQYF. Here the CDR3 DNA reads TGTGCCAGCAGCTTGGGGAGCGCAGATACGCAGTATTTT.

This clonotype was detected many times. One junction end does not reproduce the germline sequence, and a read error may be involved. CDR3 protein: CASSLEREDRRDF. Written as DNA, the CDR3 is TGTGCCAGCAGCTTAGAACGCGAGGACAGGAGAGACTTT. V and J are TRBV7-6 and TRBJ2-3; 7 positions match TRBD1. The germline CDR1 and CDR2 sequences are SGHVS and FNYEAQ. The CDR3 has 13 residues.

This clonotype was detected once. One end of the junction is discordant with germline, which a read error may explain. The chain employs TRBV7-9 and TRBJ2-5; D is possibly TRBD2 (5 bases). The CDR3 has 14 residues. Germline V gene sequence: CDR1 SEHNR, CDR2 FQNEAQ (reference sequence). For the CDR3, the DNA is TGTGCCAGCAGCTTAGCTCTAGCAGTAGAGGCCCAGTACTTC. It yields the protein CASSLALAVEAQYF.

In regard to this clonotype: A read error may account for a junction end that differs from germline. The chain carries TRBV4-2 and TRBJ2-7, with a tentative D call TRBD2 (6 bases). Germline V lookup: CDR1 LGHNA, CDR2 YNFKEQ. The length of the CDR3 is 15 residues. The CDR3 nucleotides read TGTGCCAGCAGCCAATGGGCGGGGAGCTCCTACGAGCAGTGCTTC. Translated: CASSQWAGSSYEQCF.

This clonotype was recorded a few times. The chain joins TRBV24-1 to TRBJ2-2; the D is unclear. V lost 7 bases, J lost 7 bases, and 18 bases lay in between. The CDR3 totals 15 residues. Germline V CDR1 and CDR2: KGHDR, SFDVKD. CDR3 DNA: TGTGCCACCAGCTCTGGACGGGTAACAAGCGGGGAGCTGTTTTTT. This sequence encodes CATSSGRVTSGELFF.

A few counts support this clonotype. The chain combines TRBV9 with TRBJ1-1; D is unclear. In germline, CDR1 is SGDLS, CDR2 YYNGEE. The CDR3 extends over 18 amino acids. The germline V and J ends were trimmed by 0 bases and 0 bases, with 18 bases remaining between them. For the CDR3, the DNA is TGTGCCAGCAGCGTAGGGGTCAGCCCGTCGTATATGAACACTGAAGCTTTCTTT. Residues: CASSVGVSPSYMNTEAFF.

The chain is built from TRBV11-2 and TRBJ2-1; D is uncertain. Trimming removed 0 bases from V and 3 bases from J, with 12 bases in between. From germline, CDR1 is SGHAT and CDR2 FQNNGV. The CDR3 covers 16 residues. The chain's CDR3 is CASSLDLRQVYNEQFF. The CDR3 DNA reads TGTGCCAGCAGCTTAGATCTCCGGCAGGTCTACAATGAGCAGTTCTTC. The complete variable domain, with remaining parts taken from reference TRBV11-2 and TRBJ2-1, reads EAGVAQSPRYKIIEKRQSVAFWCNPISGHATLYWYQQILGQGPKLLIQFQNNGVVDDSQLPKDRFSAERLKGVDSTLKIQPAKLEDSAVYLCASSLDLRQVYNEQFFGPGTRLTVL.

This clonotype was found a few times. The chain links TRBV5-1 to TRBJ2-2, with 8 positions matching TRBD1. The ends lost 0 bases at V and 6 bases at J; junction bases unmatched: 7. CDR1 SGHRS and CDR2 YFSETQ come from the germline V gene. This CDR3 has 16 residues. The CDR3 DNA sequence: TGCGCCAGCAGCTTGGTTGTCGGGACAGGTCCCGGGGAGCTGTTTTTT. It codes for CASSLVVGTGPGELFF.

There are many counts of this clonotype. The chain is built from TRBV25-1 and TRBJ2-7; 8 nucleotides line up with TRBD2. From germline, CDR1 is MGHDK and CDR2 SYGVNS. V was clipped by 3 bases and J by 2 bases; unmatched bases: 3. CDR3 length: 14 residues. The CDR3 spells CASSDPGLAYEQYF. Here the CDR3 DNA reads TGTGCCAGCAGTGACCCGGGACTAGCCTACGAGCAGTACTTC.

On this clonotype: Given a much more abundant clone one base away, this may be a read error. The chain employs TRBV5-6 and TRBJ2-5, with D possibly matching TRBD2 (5 bases). CDR1 is SGHDT, CDR2 YYEEEE, per germline. This CDR3 spans 15 amino acids. Trimming shortened V by 4 bases and J by 2 bases, and 15 bases separated the two germline ends. The CDR3 sequence is CASSDYLSEQETQYF. DNA of the CDR3: TGTGCCAGCAGCGACTATCTATCTGAGCAAGAGACCCAGTACTTC.

This clonotype was seen ten or more times. The gene calls are TRBV7-9 and TRBJ2-5; D is tentatively TRBD1 or TRBD2 (7 bases each). Germline V lookup: CDR1 SEHNR, CDR2 FQNEAQ (reference sequence). The CDR3 sequence is 16 residues long. Deletions cut 5 bases from V and 1 base from J, with 17 bases between. The CDR3 here is CASSDSGGTTQETQYF. DNA of the CDR3: TGTGCCAGCAGCGACTCAGGGGGGACTACCCAAGAGACCCAGTACTTC.

This clonotype showed up just a few times. V gene TRBV6-1 combines with J gene TRBJ2-2; possibly TRBD2 for D (7 bases). V dropped 5 bases and J dropped 4 bases, with 14 bases sitting between them. The germline gives CDR1 MNHNS, CDR2 SASEGT. This CDR3 comprises 15 residues. The CDR3 protein is CASSPHREGTGELFF. DNA of the CDR3: TGTGCCAGCAGTCCGCACAGGGAGGGCACCGGGGAGCTGTTTTTT.

This clonotype has a single count. At one boundary the junction diverges from the germline segment, which might be a read error. This rearrangement joins TRBV7-9 to TRBJ2-3; no clear D gene. This CDR3 comprises 11 residues. Germline V gene data show CDR1 as SEHNR and CDR2 as FQNEAQ (reference sequence). CDR3 protein: CASSLGDAQYF. The CDR3 DNA sequence: TGTGCCAGCAGCTTAGGGGATGCGCAGTATTTC.